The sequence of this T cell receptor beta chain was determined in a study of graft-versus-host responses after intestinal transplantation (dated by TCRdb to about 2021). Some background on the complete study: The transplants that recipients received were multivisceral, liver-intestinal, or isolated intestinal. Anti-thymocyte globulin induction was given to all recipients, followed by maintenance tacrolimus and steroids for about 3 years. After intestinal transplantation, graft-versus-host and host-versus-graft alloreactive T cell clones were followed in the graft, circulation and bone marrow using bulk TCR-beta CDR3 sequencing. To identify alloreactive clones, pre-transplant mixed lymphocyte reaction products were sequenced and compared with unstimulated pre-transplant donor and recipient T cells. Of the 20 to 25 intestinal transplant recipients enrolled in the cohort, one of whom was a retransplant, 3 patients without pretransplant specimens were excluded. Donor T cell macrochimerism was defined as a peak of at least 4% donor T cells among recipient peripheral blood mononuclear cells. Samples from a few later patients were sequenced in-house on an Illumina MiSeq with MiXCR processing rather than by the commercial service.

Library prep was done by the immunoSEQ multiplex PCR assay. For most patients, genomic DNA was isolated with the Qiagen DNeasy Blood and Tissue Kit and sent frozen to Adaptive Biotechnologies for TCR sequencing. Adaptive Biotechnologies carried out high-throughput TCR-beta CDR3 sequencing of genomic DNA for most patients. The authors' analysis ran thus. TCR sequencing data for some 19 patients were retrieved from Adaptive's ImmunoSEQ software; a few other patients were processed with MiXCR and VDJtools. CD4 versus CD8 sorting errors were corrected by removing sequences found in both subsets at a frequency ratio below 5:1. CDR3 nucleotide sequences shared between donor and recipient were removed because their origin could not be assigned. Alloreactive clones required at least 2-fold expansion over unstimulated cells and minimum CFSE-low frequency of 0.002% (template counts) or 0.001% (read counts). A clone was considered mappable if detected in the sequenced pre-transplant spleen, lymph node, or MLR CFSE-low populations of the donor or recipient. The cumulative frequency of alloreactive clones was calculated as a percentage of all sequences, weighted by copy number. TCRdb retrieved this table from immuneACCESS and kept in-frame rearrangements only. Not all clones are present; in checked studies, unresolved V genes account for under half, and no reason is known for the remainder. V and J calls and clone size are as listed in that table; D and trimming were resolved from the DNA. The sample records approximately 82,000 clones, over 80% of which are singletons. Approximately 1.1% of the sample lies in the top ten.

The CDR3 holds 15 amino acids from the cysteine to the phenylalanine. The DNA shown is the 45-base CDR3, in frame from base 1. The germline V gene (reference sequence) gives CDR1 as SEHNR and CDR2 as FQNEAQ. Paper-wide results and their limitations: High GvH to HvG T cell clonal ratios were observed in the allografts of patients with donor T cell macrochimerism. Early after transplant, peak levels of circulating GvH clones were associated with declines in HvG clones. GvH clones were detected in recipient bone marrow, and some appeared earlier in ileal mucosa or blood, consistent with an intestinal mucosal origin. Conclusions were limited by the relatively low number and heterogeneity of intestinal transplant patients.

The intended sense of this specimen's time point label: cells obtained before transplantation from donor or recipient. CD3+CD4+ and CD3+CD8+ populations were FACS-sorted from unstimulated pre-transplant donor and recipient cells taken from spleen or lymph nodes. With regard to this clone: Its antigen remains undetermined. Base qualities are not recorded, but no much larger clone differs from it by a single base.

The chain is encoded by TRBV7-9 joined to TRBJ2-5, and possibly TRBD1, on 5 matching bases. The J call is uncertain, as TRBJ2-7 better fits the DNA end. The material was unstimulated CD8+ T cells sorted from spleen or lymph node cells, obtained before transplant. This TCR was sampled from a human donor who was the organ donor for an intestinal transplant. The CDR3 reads CASSLVGAIRYEQYF. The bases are TGTGCCAGCAGCTTAGTTGGGGCAATCCGCTACGAGCAGTACTTC.